The 24 T cell receptor beta chains reported below all come from one sample, sequenced in a study of T cell repertoires in cytomegalovirus infection. TCRdb called the reads again in MiXCR, with one record for every CDR3 protein. The table includes some 940,000 distinct CDR3 sequences, around 31% detected once. For these receptors, no antigen is known. This specimen was cultured CD8+ T cells from PBMCs, taken from culture after CMV antigen stimulation. The receptors originated from a human donor in good health (CMV status not recorded). Some clones in this sample may be carry-over from other donors' samples.

Remarks on this clonotype: A much larger clone sits a single nucleotide away, making a read error possible. CDR3 DNA sequence: TGTGCCAGCAACTCCAGGGGAGAGGGCACTGAAGCTTTCTTT. Protein product: CASNSRGEGTEAFF. The chain has TRBV7-6 and TRBJ1-1; D possibly corresponds to TRBD1 (6 bases). The germline gives CDR1 SGHVS, CDR2 FNYEAQ. V was clipped by 7 bases and J by 4 bases, with 16 bases between them. The CDR3 has 14 amino acids.

The rearrangement links TRBV4-1 to TRBJ1-1, with a tentative D call TRBD1 (6 bases). Between the trimmed V and J ends, which lost 1 base and 2 bases, there was a span of 20 bases. CDR3 length: 18 amino acids. The germline CDR1 and CDR2 sequences are MGHRA and YSYEKL. This CDR3 reads CASSQGEGGWQANTEAFF. In nucleotides, the CDR3 is TGCGCCAGCAGCCAAGGAGAGGGGGGATGGCAGGCAAACACTGAAGCTTTCTTT.

V and J are TRBV7-3 and TRBJ1-1, with 8 bases matching TRBD1. Trimming removed 4 bases from V and 5 bases from J; junction bases left unmatched: 9. The V gene's germline CDR1 is SGHTA and CDR2 FQGTGA. The CDR3 totals 15 residues. The CDR3 nucleotides read TGTGCCAGCAGCTCGTTCGGGACAGGTCGGACTGAAGCTTTCTTT. This sequence encodes CASSSFGTGRTEAFF.

V gene TRBV5-5 combines with J gene TRBJ2-1; possibly TRBD1 or TRBD2 for D (5 bases each). The germline gives CDR1 SGHKS, CDR2 YYEKEE (reference sequence). The CDR3 totals 15 residues. Trimming removed 5 bases at V and 7 bases at J, with 19 bases between. The CDR3 here is CASSSSGTFLNEQFF. The CDR3 DNA is TGTGCCAGCAGTTCCTCCGGGACCTTTCTGAATGAGCAGTTCTTC.

This clonotype has just a few counts. DNA of the CDR3: TGTGCCAGCAGTTACGTCCCGACATTGAACACTGAAGCTTTCTTT. Amino acid sequence: CASSYVPTLNTEAFF. The chain couples TRBV6-5 to TRBJ1-1; D remains ambiguous. There are 15 residues in the CDR3. The germline V and J ends were trimmed by 2 bases and 0 bases, with 10 bases remaining between them. Germline V gene sequence: CDR1 MNHEY, CDR2 SVGAGI.

The rearrangement links TRBV19 to TRBJ1-1; TRBD1 might be the D (6 bases). V lost 8 bases, J lost 1 base, and 14 bases lay in between. The CDR3 covers 14 residues. Per the germline V gene, CDR1 is LNHDA and CDR2 is SQIVND (reference sequence). Here the CDR3 reads CASLNRDRNTEAFF. The CDR3 region has the DNA TGTGCCAGTTTAAACAGGGATAGGAACACTGAAGCTTTCTTT.

V is TRBV4-1 and J is TRBJ2-1; TRBD1 agrees at 7 bases. This CDR3 region has 15 residues. Germline V gives CDR1 MGHRA, CDR2 YSYEKL. V lost 1 base and J lost 7; bases outside the gene matches: 7. The CDR3 DNA is TGCGCCAGCAGCCAAGGACCCGGGACAGTGAATGAGCAGTTCTTC. Residues: CASSQGPGTVNEQFF.

This clonotype occurred a few times. This chain uses TRBV6-5 with TRBJ1-1; D perhaps matches TRBD1 (6 bases). The CDR3 consists of 14 residues. Trimming stripped 8 bases from V and 2 bases from J, with 15 bases between. Germline-derived CDR1 and CDR2 are MNHEY and SVGAGI. This CDR3 reads CASLQGQLNTEAFF. As DNA, the CDR3 is TGTGCCAGCCTCCAAGGACAGCTCAACACTGAAGCTTTCTTT.

The rearrangement links TRBV20-1 to TRBJ2-7; D is ambiguous. Germline CDR1 is DFQATT and CDR2 is SNEGSKA (reference sequence). The CDR3 is 15 amino acids. With 2 bases removed from V and 6 bases from J, the gap between germline ends came to 20 bases. CDR3 nucleotide sequence: TGCAGTGCTAGATTAGCCCAGGATCCGAGGCCCGAGCAGTACTTC. This translates into CSARLAQDPRPEQYF.

The genes are TRBV7-9 and TRBJ1-2, with D hard to call. The CDR3 is 13 amino acids. The V gene lost 5 bases and the J gene lost 8 bases, with 15 bases spanning the gap. Germline V gene data show CDR1 as SEHNR and CDR2 as FQNEAQ (reference sequence). The CDR3 protein is CASSRPGVLGYTF. The CDR3 coding sequence is TGTGCCAGCAGCCGTCCTGGGGTCCTCGGCTACACCTTC.

This clonotype was observed a handful of times. The chain joins TRBV7-9 to TRBJ1-1; TRBD1 is a possible D gene (5 bases). Germline V gene data show CDR1 as SEHNR and CDR2 as FQNEAQ (reference sequence). V lost 5 bases and J 3 bases, leaving 22 bases between the germline ends. The CDR3 is 17 amino acids. CDR3 protein: CASSLPFYRDGDTEAFF. The CDR3 DNA sequence: TGTGCCAGCAGCCTTCCCTTCTACCGGGACGGAGACACTGAAGCTTTCTTT.

This clonotype was observed once. An end of the junction does not agree with germline; a read error may underlie this. V gene TRBV7-6 combines with J gene TRBJ2-7, with 10 positions matching TRBD1. The CDR3 runs to 14 residues. Germline-derived CDR1 and CDR2 are SGHVS and FNYEAQ. CDR3 sequence reads: CASSARDRGYELYF. Here the CDR3 DNA reads TGTGCCAGCAGCGCCCGGGACAGGGGCTACGAGCTGTACTTC.

The chain uses TRBV19 and TRBJ1-1; D unresolved. V lost 0 bases and J lost 4, with 12 bases in between. Germline CDR1 LNHDA, CDR2 SQIVND (reference sequence). The CDR3 covers 15 residues. In nucleotides, the CDR3 is TGTGCCAGTAGTATAGAGGCCAGGCCCACCACTGAAGCTTTCTTT. It yields the protein CASSIEARPTTEAFF. The full variable domain, its missing parts supplied by reference TRBV19 and TRBJ1-1, is DGGITQSPKYLFRKEGQNVTLSCEQNLNHDAMYWYRQDPGQGLRLIYYSQIVNDFQKGDIAEGYSVSREKKESFPLTVTSAQKNPTAFYLCASSIEARPTTEAFFGQGTRLTVV.

This clonotype came up a few times. V and J are TRBV7-9 and TRBJ1-2; 7 nucleotides agree with TRBD1. The CDR3 runs 14 residues. Germline CDR1 SEHNR, CDR2 FQNEAQ (reference sequence). V shed 6 bases, J shed 4 bases, and the junction held 8 bases outside the gene matches. This CDR3 is CASRPSTGVYGYTF. CDR3 DNA: TGTGCCAGCAGGCCATCTACAGGGGTCTATGGCTACACCTTC.

This clonotype was observed a few times. The rearrangement uses TRBV5-4 and TRBJ2-1; 9 bases align to TRBD2. CDR3 length equals 16 residues. The V and J ends lost 3 bases and 7 bases, in that order; junction bases with no gene match: 11. Germline V gives CDR1 SGHNT, CDR2 YYREEE (reference sequence). CDR3 in DNA: TGTGCCAGCAGCTCTTTCGCGGGGGGGCCGGGGAATGAGCAGTTCTTC. Encoded protein: CASSSFAGGPGNEQFF.

The gene calls are TRBV6-5 and TRBJ2-3; TRBD1 agrees at 9 bases. The CDR3 runs 16 residues. Germline V lookup: CDR1 MNHEY, CDR2 SVGAGI. V trimming: 2 bases; J trimming: 4 bases; junction bases outside the gene matches: 7. CDR3 in amino acids: CASSYGGQGTADTQYF. CDR3 DNA sequence: TGTGCCAGCAGTTACGGGGGACAGGGAACAGCAGATACGCAGTATTTT.

This clonotype was seen a handful of times. The V and J genes are TRBV19 and TRBJ1-1; D gene ambiguous. This CDR3 is 13 amino acids long. CDR1 and CDR2 (germline): LNHDA, SQIVND (reference sequence). V lost 2 bases and J lost 8, with 12 bases in between. The CDR3 spells CASSIRPTLEAFF. CDR3 nucleotides: TGTGCCAGTAGTATACGCCCCACATTGGAAGCTTTCTTT.

J is TRBJ2-1 and V is TRBV2; the D is unclear. The CDR3 loop spans 16 amino acids. V was shortened by 4 bases and J by 0 bases, with 13 bases between the two germline ends. Germline loops: CDR1 SNHLY, CDR2 FYNNEI. The CDR3 loop reads CASSAIGGSSYNEQFF. The CDR3 DNA sequence: TGTGCCAGCAGTGCAATAGGTGGTAGCTCCTACAATGAGCAGTTCTTC.

The rearrangement joins TRBV6-5 to TRBJ1-1; D is uncertain. Germline V lookup: CDR1 MNHEY, CDR2 SVGAGI. This CDR3 comprises 15 residues. V lost 7 bases and J lost 0, with 15 bases in between. The CDR3 protein is CASNPSTVMNTEAFF. The DNA of the CDR3 is TGTGCCAGCAACCCCTCTACAGTCATGAACACTGAAGCTTTCTTT.

There are many counts of this clonotype. The chain has TRBV12-3 or TRBV12-4 and TRBJ2-7, with D unresolved. The ends were cut back, 1 base at V and 1 base at J, with 8 bases in the middle. CDR3 size: 14 residues. Written as DNA, the CDR3 is TGTGCCAGCAGTTTAGGGTTGGGTTCCTACGAGCAGTACGTC. Translation: CASSLGLGSYEQYV.

This clonotype appeared many times. The CDR3 here is CASSQTGVNEQFF. CDR3 nucleotide sequence: TGTGCCAGCAGCCAAACAGGGGTCAATGAGCAGTTCTTC. This chain uses TRBV7-6 with TRBJ2-1; 7 positions match TRBD1. Per germline, CDR1 SGHVS and CDR2 FNYEAQ. The CDR3 has 13 residues. V trimming: 5 bases; J trimming: 6 bases; junction bases outside the gene matches: 4.

This clonotype has only a few counts. The chain uses TRBV5-5 and TRBJ2-2; 7 bases match TRBD1. The germline gives CDR1 SGHKS, CDR2 YYEKEE (reference sequence). The CDR3 spans 16 residues. With V trimmed by 5 bases and J by 0 bases, 7 bases remained unmatched. The chain's CDR3 is CASSYPQGANTGELFF. For the CDR3, the DNA is TGTGCCAGCAGTTACCCGCAGGGGGCGAACACCGGGGAGCTGTTTTTT.

The chain joins TRBV27 to TRBJ2-3; 8 bases align to TRBD1. J lost 3 bases, V lost 6 bases, and 14 bases had no gene match. The germline gives CDR1 MNHEY, CDR2 SMNVEV (reference sequence). This CDR3 has 17 amino acids. The CDR3 reads CASSRNQGAWLTDTQYF. The CDR3 region has the DNA TGTGCCAGCAGCCGTAACCAGGGGGCCTGGTTGACAGATACGCAGTATTTT.

This rearrangement joins TRBV4-1 to TRBJ2-6, with D uncertain. With 0 bases removed from V and 2 bases from J, the gap between germline ends came to 2 bases. Per germline, CDR1 MGHRA and CDR2 YSYEKL. There are 14 residues in the CDR3. The CDR3 region has the DNA TGCGCCAGCAGCCAAGACGCTGGGGCCAACGTCCTGACTTTC. It specifies CASSQDAGANVLTF.